Below are 27 T cell receptor beta chains sequenced from a single sample in a study of cytomegalovirus exposure and HLA in healthy donors. With 60 Vbeta and 13 Jbeta primers, the PCR was carried out. This table comes from immunoSEQ multiplex PCR, and its TCRdb copy is limited to in-frame clones, with some not included. The table gives roughly 120,000 clones; the top ten clones make up 3.7% of it. The sequencing sample was made of PBMCs. These receptors were taken from a man in his thirties or forties in good health and CMV-seronegative.

The chain combines TRBV7-9 with TRBJ1-2; D perhaps matches TRBD1 (5 bases). The CDR3 has 15 amino acids. CDR1 is SEHNR and CDR2 is FQNEAQ in the germline V gene (reference sequence). V was trimmed by 3 bases and J by 4 bases, leaving 15 bases between them. The CDR3, as DNA: TGTGCCAGCAGCTTTGGACACCCCAATGTCTATGGCTACACCTTC. Encoded protein: CASSFGHPNVYGYTF. Filled out from reference TRBV7-9 and TRBJ1-2, the complete variable domain reads DTGVSQNPRHKITKRGQNVTFRCDPISEHNRLYWYRQTLGQGPEFLTYFQNEAQLEKSRLLSDRFSAERPKGSFSTLEIQRTEQGDSAMYLCASSFGHPNVYGYTFGSGTRLTVV.

The gene calls are TRBV6-1 and TRBJ2-4; 9 positions match TRBD1. This CDR3 spans 13 amino acids. Trimming cost V 3 bases and J 11 bases; bases outside gene matches: 5. The germline gives CDR1 MNHNS, CDR2 SASEGT. As DNA, the CDR3 is TGTGCCAGCAGTGAGGGACAGGGCAGCGTTCAGTACTTC. Its translation is CASSEGQGSVQYF.

This chain connects TRBV18 to TRBJ2-3; 12 bases agree with TRBD1. The CDR3 length is 19 residues. Germline V gene lookup returns CDR1 KGHSH and CDR2 LQKENI. Trimming cost V 4 bases and J 0 bases; bases outside gene matches: 11. The CDR3 protein is CASSRNAGQGALSTDTQYF. The CDR3 DNA sequence: TGTGCCAGCTCACGGAATGCGGGACAGGGGGCCCTTAGCACAGATACGCAGTATTTT.

The chain carries TRBV4-2 and TRBJ2-7; no reliable D call. This CDR3 comprises 15 residues. The V and J ends lost 4 bases and 0 bases respectively, with 13 bases between them. Germline V gene data show CDR1 as LGHNA and CDR2 as YNFKEQ. The CDR3 reads CASSPSTSSSYEQYF. The CDR3 nucleotides are TGTGCCAGCAGCCCGTCTACGTCGAGCTCCTACGAGCAGTACTTC.

The chain carries TRBV5-1 and TRBJ2-3, with TRBD2 identical over 8 bases. Trimming cost V 1 base and J 1 base; bases outside gene matches: 11. Germline CDR1 reads SGHRS; CDR2 reads YFSETQ. This CDR3 is 18 amino acids long. For the CDR3, the DNA is TGCGCCAGCAGCTTGCTCCCCGGGGGGGTTACGGGCACAGATACGCAGTATTTT. Protein: CASSLLPGGVTGTDTQYF.

The gene calls are TRBV5-4 and TRBJ2-1; 11 bases are a match to TRBD2. The CDR3 consists of 14 residues. The germline V gene encodes CDR1 SGHNT and CDR2 YYREEE (reference sequence). Losses at the gene ends were 3 bases for V and 7 bases for J; bases not matched to a gene: 3. CDR3 nucleotides: TGTGCCAGCAGCTCTAGCGGGGGGCGGAATGAGCAGTTCTTC. It is translated as CASSSSGGRNEQFF.

The V and J genes are TRBV11-2 and TRBJ2-5; no clear D. Looked up from germline, CDR1 is SGHAT and CDR2 is FQNNGV. Trimming removed 1 base at V and 10 bases at J, with 19 bases between. The CDR3 is 15 amino acids. Here the CDR3 reads CASSLGLLGPIVQYF. The CDR3 DNA reads TGTGCCAGCAGCTTAGGACTTTTAGGCCCCATAGTCCAGTACTTC. The variable domain in full, completed from reference TRBV11-2 and TRBJ2-5, reads EAGVAQSPRYKIIEKRQSVAFWCNPISGHATLYWYQQILGQGPKLLIQFQNNGVVDDSQLPKDRFSAERLKGVDSTLKIQPAKLEDSAVYLCASSLGLLGPIVQYFGPGTRLLVL.

J is TRBJ1-2 and V is TRBV2, with D uncertain. From germline, CDR1 is SNHLY and CDR2 FYNNEI. This CDR3 spans 15 amino acids. Trimming removed 3 bases from V and 5 bases from J, with 16 bases in between. The CDR3 spells CASSEGPGVSYGYTF. CDR3 sequence (DNA): TGTGCCAGCAGTGAGGGCCCGGGAGTATCTTATGGCTACACCTTC.

The J gene is TRBJ2-1, the V gene TRBV7-9; weak D call: TRBD1 (5 bases). The V end was cut by 2 bases, the J end by 7 bases, with 12 bases between. The germline V gene has CDR1 SEHNR and CDR2 FQNEAQ (reference sequence). The CDR3 is made up of 14 amino acids. The CDR3 DNA is TGTGCCAGCAGCTTAAAGGGCAGGGATAATGAGCAGTTCTTC. This codes for CASSLKGRDNEQFF.

The chain links TRBV30 to TRBJ1-1; D possibly corresponds to TRBD1 (6 bases). The ends were cut back, 0 bases at V and 4 bases at J, with 12 bases in the middle. Germline-derived CDR1 and CDR2 are GTSNPN and SVGIG (reference sequence). The CDR3 has 14 residues. CDR3 bases: TGTGCCTGGAGTGTAGGGGGAGCTGGCACTGAAGCTTTCTTT. Its protein is CAWSVGGAGTEAFF.

The V call is TRBV2, the J call TRBJ2-2; 9 bases fit TRBD1. The CDR3 is 16 amino acids. Germline CDR1 and CDR2: SNHLY and FYNNEI. V trimming: 3 bases; J trimming: 3 bases; junction bases outside the gene matches: 5. The CDR3 region is CASSERGTGYTGELFF. The CDR3 DNA sequence: TGTGCCAGCAGTGAGCGGGGGACAGGGTACACCGGGGAGCTGTTTTTT.

Remarks on this clone: Other DNA sequences in this specimen translate into the identical CDR3. This CDR3 reads CASSSLPLTSGGAKETQYF. The CDR3 coding sequence is TGCGCCAGCAGCTCGCTACCCTTGACTAGCGGGGGGGCCAAAGAGACCCAGTACTTC. The chain uses TRBV5-1 and TRBJ2-5, with 14 bases lining up with TRBD2. The ends lost 3 bases at V and 3 bases at J; junction bases unmatched: 13. CDR1 and CDR2 from the germline V gene are SGHRS and YFSETQ. The CDR3 runs to 19 residues.

The gene calls are TRBV13 and TRBJ1-6, with unresolved D. Looked up from germline, CDR1 is PRHDT and CDR2 is FYEKMQ (reference sequence). This CDR3 contains 15 residues. V was shortened by 8 bases and J by 3 bases, with 14 bases between the two germline ends. CDR3 in DNA: TGTGCCAGCTGCCGATCAGGTCACTATAATTCACCCCTCCACTTT. This translates into CASCRSGHYNSPLHF.

The chain carries TRBV5-1 and TRBJ1-1; D is unclear. The ends were cut back, 0 bases at V and 2 bases at J, with 11 bases in the middle. CDR3 length: 15 amino acids. Germline V gene sequence: CDR1 SGHRS, CDR2 YFSETQ. As DNA, the CDR3 is TGCGCCAGCAGCTTGGGCCCCACTATTAACACTGAAGCTTTCTTT. Translated: CASSLGPTINTEAFF.

The V and J genes are TRBV6-5 and TRBJ2-1; 9 bases are a match to TRBD1. V lost 0 bases, J lost 10 bases, and 10 bases stayed unmatched. This CDR3 comprises 16 residues. CDR1 MNHEY and CDR2 SVGAGI come from the germline V gene. CDR3 loop: CASSYSPGQGNKEQFF. In nucleotides, the CDR3 is TGTGCCAGCAGTTACTCACCCGGACAGGGGAATAAAGAGCAGTTCTTC.

The chain employs TRBV11-2 and TRBJ2-3; no clear D gene. This CDR3 spans 13 amino acids. V dropped 1 base and J dropped 6 bases, with 8 bases sitting between them. In germline, CDR1 is SGHAT, CDR2 FQNNGV. The CDR3 coding sequence is TGTGCCAGCAGCTTAGCAGGCGAGGATACGCAGTATTTT. The encoded protein is CASSLAGEDTQYF.

CDR3 coding DNA: TGCGCCAGCAGCTTGGAGGGGACACCATCGAGGGATACGCAGTATTTT. It codes for CASSLEGTPSRDTQYF. The rearrangement links TRBV5-1 to TRBJ2-3; D possibly corresponds to TRBD1 (6 bases). The CDR3 is made up of 16 amino acids. V was shortened by 0 bases and J by 6 bases, with 17 bases between the two germline ends. Germline assignment: CDR1 SGHRS and CDR2 YFSETQ.

The chain carries TRBV7-9 and TRBJ1-2; D perhaps matches TRBD1 (5 bases). From germline, CDR1 is SEHNR and CDR2 FQNEAQ (reference sequence). The V end lost 5 bases, the J end lost 4 bases, and 17 bases lay between the germline ends. This CDR3 contains 15 residues. CDR3 region: CASSHLGTLIYGYTF. The CDR3 DNA sequence: TGTGCCAGCAGCCATCTCGGGACTCTCATCTATGGCTACACCTTC. Full variable domain (rest looked up from reference TRBV7-9 and TRBJ1-2): DTGVSQNPRHKITKRGQNVTFRCDPISEHNRLYWYRQTLGQGPEFLTYFQNEAQLEKSRLLSDRFSAERPKGSFSTLEIQRTEQGDSAMYLCASSHLGTLIYGYTFGSGTRLTVV.

This chain's CDR3 is CAWSEQLQETQYF. CDR3 DNA sequence: TGTGCCTGGAGTGAACAGTTACAAGAGACCCAGTACTTC. The rearrangement uses TRBV30 and TRBJ2-5; D not certain. This CDR3 is 13 amino acids long. Germline V gene data show CDR1 as GTSNPN and CDR2 as SVGIG (reference sequence). V lost 1 base, J lost 2 bases, and 8 bases lay in between.

The rearrangement links TRBV4-1 to TRBJ2-1; possible D gene TRBD2, 6 bases. V lost 0 bases, J lost 2 bases, and 14 bases lay in between. Germline CDR1 and CDR2: MGHRA and YSYEKL. This CDR3 is 17 amino acids long. The CDR3 protein is CASSQESDYSPYNEQFF. Here the CDR3 DNA reads TGCGCCAGCAGCCAAGAGTCGGACTATAGCCCCTACAATGAGCAGTTCTTC.

The chain combines TRBV7-9 with TRBJ2-6; D might be TRBD1 (5 bases). The CDR3 spans 16 residues. Germline-derived CDR1 and CDR2 are SEHNR and FQNEAQ (reference sequence). The ends were cut back, 7 bases at V and 1 base at J, with 14 bases in the middle. Here the CDR3 reads CASTLDTPSGANVLTF. For the CDR3, the DNA is TGTGCCAGCACCTTGGACACACCATCTGGGGCCAACGTCCTGACTTTC.

The chain carries TRBV5-4 and TRBJ2-2, with 11 nucleotides matching TRBD1. Germline V gives CDR1 SGHNT, CDR2 YYREEE (reference sequence). The ends lost 7 bases at V and 10 bases at J; junction bases unmatched: 6. The CDR3 has 13 amino acids. CDR3 sequence reads: CASLGQGASELFF. The CDR3, as DNA: TGTGCCAGCCTCGGACAGGGGGCTTCGGAGCTGTTTTTT.

The rearrangement links TRBV4-1 to TRBJ2-7, with 9 bases matching TRBD2. This CDR3 has 13 residues. CDR1 is MGHRA and CDR2 is YSYEKL in the germline V gene. V shed 5 bases and J 4 bases; nucleotides not matched to a gene: 3. The CDR3 bases are TGCGCCAGCAGCGAGGGACTAGCTTACGAGCAGTACTTC. Its translation: CASSEGLAYEQYF.

The chain is built from TRBV4-2 and TRBJ1-3; TRBD1 is a possible D gene (6 bases). The germline gives CDR1 LGHNA, CDR2 YNFKEQ. The CDR3 is made up of 15 amino acids. Trimming took off 3 bases at V and 0 bases at J, with 9 bases between the two ends. The CDR3 loop is CASSQRTVSGNTIYF. The CDR3 DNA reads TGTGCCAGCAGCCAGAGGACAGTCTCTGGAAACACCATATATTTT.

This rearrangement joins TRBV14 to TRBJ2-5, with D hard to call. There are 13 residues in the CDR3. The V end lost 4 bases, the J end lost 2 bases, and 8 bases lay between the germline ends. Germline-derived CDR1 and CDR2 are SGHDN and FVKESK. CDR3 protein: CASSRSRQETQYF. CDR3 nucleotide sequence: TGTGCCAGCAGCCGGTCTCGGCAAGAGACCCAGTACTTC.

The rearrangement uses TRBV21-1 and TRBJ2-7; the listed D gene, TRBD2, was not tested against the DNA. TRBV21-1 counts as a pseudogene. This CDR3 comprises 16 residues. The CDR3, as DNA: TGTGCCAGCACCAATCTTTGGGGAGGGGAGGGCTACGAACAGTACTTC. As protein: CASTNLWGGEGYEQYF.

V usage is TRBV11-3 and J usage is TRBJ2-2, with 11 bases aligning to TRBD2. J gave up 6 bases and V 3 bases, and 3 bases lay outside the gene matches. Germline V gene sequence: CDR1 SGHNT, CDR2 YENEEA. This CDR3 region has 15 residues. The CDR3 loop reads CASSFSGGASGELFF. The CDR3 DNA sequence: TGTGCCAGCAGCTTTAGCGGGGGGGCCTCCGGGGAGCTGTTTTTT.